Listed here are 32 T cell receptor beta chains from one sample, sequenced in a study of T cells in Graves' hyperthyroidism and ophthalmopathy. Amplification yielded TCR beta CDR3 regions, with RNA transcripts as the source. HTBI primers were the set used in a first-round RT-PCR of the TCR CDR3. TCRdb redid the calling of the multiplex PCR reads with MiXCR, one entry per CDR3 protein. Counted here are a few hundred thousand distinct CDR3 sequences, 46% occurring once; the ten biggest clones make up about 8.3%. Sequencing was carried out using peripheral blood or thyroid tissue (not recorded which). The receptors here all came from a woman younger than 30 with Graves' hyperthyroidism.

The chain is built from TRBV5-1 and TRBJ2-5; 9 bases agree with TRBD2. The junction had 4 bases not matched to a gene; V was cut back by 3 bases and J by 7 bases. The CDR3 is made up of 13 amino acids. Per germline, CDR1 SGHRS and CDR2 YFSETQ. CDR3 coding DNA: TGCGCCAGCAGCTACCGACTAGCGGTGACCCAGTACTTC. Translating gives CASSYRLAVTQYF.

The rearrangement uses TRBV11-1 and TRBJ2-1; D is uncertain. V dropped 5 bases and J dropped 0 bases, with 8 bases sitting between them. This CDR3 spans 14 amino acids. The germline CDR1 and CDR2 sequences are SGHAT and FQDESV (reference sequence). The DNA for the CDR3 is TGTGCCAGCAGCGAGCCGAGCTCCTACAATGAGCAGTTCTTC. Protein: CASSEPSSYNEQFF.

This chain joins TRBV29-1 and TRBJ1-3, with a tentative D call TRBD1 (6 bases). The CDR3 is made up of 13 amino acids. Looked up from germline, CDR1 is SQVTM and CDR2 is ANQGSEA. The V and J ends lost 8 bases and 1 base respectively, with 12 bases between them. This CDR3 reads CSSLTGSGNTIYF. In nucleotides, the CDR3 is TGCAGCAGCCTCACAGGGTCTGGAAACACCATATATTTT. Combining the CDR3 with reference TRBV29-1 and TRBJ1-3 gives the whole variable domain SAVISQKPSRDICQRGTSLTIQCQVDSQVTMMFWYRQQPGQSLTLIATANQGSEATYESGFVIDKFPISRPNLTFSTLTVSNMSPEDSSIYLCSSLTGSGNTIYFGEGSWLTVV.

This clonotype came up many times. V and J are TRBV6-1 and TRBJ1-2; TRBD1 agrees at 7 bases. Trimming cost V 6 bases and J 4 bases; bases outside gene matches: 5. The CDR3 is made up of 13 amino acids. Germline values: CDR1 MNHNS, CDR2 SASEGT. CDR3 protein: CASRPGQSYGYTF. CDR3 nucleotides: TGTGCCAGCAGACCGGGACAGTCCTATGGCTACACCTTC.

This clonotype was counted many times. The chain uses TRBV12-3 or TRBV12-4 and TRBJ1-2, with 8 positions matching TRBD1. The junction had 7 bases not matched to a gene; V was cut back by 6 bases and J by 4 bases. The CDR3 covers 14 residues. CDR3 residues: CASRQQGVPYGYTF. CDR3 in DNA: TGTGCCAGCAGGCAACAGGGGGTCCCCTATGGCTACACCTTC.

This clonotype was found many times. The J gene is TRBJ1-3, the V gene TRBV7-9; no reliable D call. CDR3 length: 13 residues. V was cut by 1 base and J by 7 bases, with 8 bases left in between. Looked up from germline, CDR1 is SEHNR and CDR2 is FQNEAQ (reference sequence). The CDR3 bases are TGTGCCAGCAGCTTAGGCCTCGGGAACACCATATATTTT. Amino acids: CASSLGLGNTIYF.

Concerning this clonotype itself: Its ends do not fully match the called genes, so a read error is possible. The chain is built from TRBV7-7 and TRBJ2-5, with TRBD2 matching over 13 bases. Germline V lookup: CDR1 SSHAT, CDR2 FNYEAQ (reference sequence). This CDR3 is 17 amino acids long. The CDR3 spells CASSQLSGTSGEETQYF. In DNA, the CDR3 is TGTGCTAGCAGCCAACTTAGCGGGACTAGCGGGGAAGAGACCCAGTACTTC.

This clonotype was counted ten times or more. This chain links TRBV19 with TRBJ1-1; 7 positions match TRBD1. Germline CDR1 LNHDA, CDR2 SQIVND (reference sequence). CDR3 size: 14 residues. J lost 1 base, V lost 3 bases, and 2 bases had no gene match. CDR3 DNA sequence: TGTGCCAGTAGTATCGGGACAGCGAACACTGAAGCTTTCTTT. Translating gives CASSIGTANTEAFF.

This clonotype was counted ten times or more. The CDR3 DNA is TGTGCCACCCGAGATTGGAACACTGAAGCTTTCTTT. Amino acids: CATRDWNTEAFF. The chain links TRBV24-1 to TRBJ1-1; D is undetermined. The germline CDR1 and CDR2 sequences are KGHDR and SFDVKD. Trimming removed 9 bases at V and 1 base at J, with 8 bases between. The CDR3 covers 12 residues.

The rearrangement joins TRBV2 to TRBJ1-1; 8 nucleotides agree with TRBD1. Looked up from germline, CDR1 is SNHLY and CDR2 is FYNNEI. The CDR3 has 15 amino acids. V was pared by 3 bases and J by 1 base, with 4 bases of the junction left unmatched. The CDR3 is CASSDRTGRNTEAFF. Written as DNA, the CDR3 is TGTGCCAGCAGTGATAGGACAGGGCGGAACACTGAAGCTTTCTTT. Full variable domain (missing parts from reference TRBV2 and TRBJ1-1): EPEVTQTPSHQVTQMGQEVILRCVPISNHLYFYWYRQILGQKVEFLVSFYNNEISEKSEIFDDQFSVERPDGSNFTLKIRSTKLEDSAMYFCASSDRTGRNTEAFFGQGTRLTVV.

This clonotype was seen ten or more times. CDR3 amino acids: CASSLTRGYGYTF. The CDR3 nucleotides read TGTGCCAGCAGCTTAACCCGGGGGTATGGCTACACCTTC. The chain joins TRBV6-4 to TRBJ1-2; TRBD1 might be the D (5 bases). V was pared by 6 bases and J by 5 bases, with 13 bases between. From germline, CDR1 is MRHNA and CDR2 SNTAGT. The CDR3 consists of 13 residues.

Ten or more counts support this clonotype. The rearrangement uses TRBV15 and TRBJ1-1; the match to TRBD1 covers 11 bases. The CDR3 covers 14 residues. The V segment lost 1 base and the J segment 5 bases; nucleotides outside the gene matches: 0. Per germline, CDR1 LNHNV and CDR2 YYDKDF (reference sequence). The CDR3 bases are TGTGCCACCAGCAGAGGGGACAGGGGGACTGAAGCTTTCTTT. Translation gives CATSRGDRGTEAFF.

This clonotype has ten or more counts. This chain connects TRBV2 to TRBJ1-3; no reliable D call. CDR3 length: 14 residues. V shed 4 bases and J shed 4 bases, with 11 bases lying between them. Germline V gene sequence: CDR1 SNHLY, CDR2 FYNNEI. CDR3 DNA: TGTGCCAGCAGTGGGATGGTTTCGGGAAACACCATATATTTT. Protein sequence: CASSGMVSGNTIYF.

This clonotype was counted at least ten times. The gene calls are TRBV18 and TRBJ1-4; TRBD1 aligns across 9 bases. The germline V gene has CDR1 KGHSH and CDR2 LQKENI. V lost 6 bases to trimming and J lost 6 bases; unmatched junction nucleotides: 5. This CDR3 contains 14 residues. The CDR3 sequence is CASSPGQGDEKLFF. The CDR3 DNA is TGTGCCAGCTCTCCGGGACAGGGAGATGAAAAACTGTTTTTT.

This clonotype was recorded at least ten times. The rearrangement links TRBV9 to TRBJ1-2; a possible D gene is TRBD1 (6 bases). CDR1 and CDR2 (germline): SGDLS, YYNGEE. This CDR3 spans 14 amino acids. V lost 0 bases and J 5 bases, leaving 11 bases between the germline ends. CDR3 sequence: CASSVAQGWYGYTF. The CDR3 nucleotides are TGTGCCAGCAGCGTAGCGCAGGGGTGGTATGGCTACACCTTC.

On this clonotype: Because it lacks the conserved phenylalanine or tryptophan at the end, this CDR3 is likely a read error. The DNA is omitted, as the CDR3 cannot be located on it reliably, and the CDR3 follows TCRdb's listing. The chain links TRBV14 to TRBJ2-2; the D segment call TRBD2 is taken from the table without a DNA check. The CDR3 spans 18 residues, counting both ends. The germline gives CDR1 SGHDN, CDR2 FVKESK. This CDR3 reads CASSPFTSGRYEHRGAVV.

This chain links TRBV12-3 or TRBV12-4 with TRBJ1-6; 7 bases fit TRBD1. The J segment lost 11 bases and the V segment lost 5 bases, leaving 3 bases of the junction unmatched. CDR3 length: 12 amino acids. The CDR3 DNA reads TGTGCCAGCAGTAACAGGGGTACACCCCTCCACTTT. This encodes CASSNRGTPLHF.

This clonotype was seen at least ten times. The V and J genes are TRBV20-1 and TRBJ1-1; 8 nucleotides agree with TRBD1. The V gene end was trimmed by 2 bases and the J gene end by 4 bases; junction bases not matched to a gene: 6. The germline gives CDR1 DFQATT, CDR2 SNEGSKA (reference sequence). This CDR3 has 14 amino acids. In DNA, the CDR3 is TGCAGTGCTAGACCAGGGGGCGGACGCACTGAAGCTTTCTTT. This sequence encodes CSARPGGGRTEAFF.

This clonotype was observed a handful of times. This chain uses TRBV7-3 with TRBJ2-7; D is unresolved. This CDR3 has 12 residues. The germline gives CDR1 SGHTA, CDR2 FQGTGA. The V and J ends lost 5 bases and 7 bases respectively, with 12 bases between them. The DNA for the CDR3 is TGTGCCAGCAGCACGACGTACAATGAGCAGTACTTC. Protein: CASSTTYNEQYF.

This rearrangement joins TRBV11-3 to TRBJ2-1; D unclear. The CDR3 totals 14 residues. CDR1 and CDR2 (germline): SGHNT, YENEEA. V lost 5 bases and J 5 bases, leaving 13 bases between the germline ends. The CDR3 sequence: CASSPSRTDNEQFF. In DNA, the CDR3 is TGTGCCAGCAGCCCGAGTCGGACCGACAATGAGCAGTTCTTC.

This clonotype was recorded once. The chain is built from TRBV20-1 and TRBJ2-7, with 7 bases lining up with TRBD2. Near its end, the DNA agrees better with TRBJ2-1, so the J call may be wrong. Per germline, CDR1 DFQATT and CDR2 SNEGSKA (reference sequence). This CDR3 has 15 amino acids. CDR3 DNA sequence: TGCAGTGCTGGGGCGGGAGCGGGACCATTGGGTGAGCAGTTCTTC. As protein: CSAGAGAGPLGEQFF.

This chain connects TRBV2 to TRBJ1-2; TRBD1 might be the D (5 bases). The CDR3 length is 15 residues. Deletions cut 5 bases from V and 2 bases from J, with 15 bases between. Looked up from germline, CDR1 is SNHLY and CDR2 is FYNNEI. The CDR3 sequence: CASSFRRGVNYGYTF. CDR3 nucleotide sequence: TGTGCCAGCAGTTTCCGACGGGGGGTGAACTATGGCTACACCTTC.

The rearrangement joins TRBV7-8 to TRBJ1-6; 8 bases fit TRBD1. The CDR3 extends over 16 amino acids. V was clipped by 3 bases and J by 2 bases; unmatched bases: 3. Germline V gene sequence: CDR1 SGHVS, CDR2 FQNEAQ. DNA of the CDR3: TGTGCCAGCAGCTTGAGACAGGGGACCTATAATTCACCCCTCCACTTT. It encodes CASSLRQGTYNSPLHF.

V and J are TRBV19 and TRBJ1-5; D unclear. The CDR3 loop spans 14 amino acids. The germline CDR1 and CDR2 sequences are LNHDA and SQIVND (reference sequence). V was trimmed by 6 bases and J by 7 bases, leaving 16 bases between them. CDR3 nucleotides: TGTGCCAGTAGAACTAGCGGGAGTGGGCAGCCCCAGCATTTT. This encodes CASRTSGSGQPQHF.

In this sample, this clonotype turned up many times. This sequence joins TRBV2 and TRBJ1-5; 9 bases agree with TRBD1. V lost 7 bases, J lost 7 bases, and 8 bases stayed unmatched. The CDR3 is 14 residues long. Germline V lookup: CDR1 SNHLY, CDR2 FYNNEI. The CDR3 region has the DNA TGTGCCAGCAAACCGGGACAGGGTGGACAGCCCCAGCATTTT. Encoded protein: CASKPGQGGQPQHF.

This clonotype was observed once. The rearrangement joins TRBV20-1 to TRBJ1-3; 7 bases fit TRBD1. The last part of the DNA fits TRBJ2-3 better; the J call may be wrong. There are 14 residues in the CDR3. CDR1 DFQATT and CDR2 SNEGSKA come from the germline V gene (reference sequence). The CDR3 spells CSAKQTGITDTQYF. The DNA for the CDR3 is TGCAGTGCTAAACAGACAGGGATCACAGATACGCAGTATTTT.

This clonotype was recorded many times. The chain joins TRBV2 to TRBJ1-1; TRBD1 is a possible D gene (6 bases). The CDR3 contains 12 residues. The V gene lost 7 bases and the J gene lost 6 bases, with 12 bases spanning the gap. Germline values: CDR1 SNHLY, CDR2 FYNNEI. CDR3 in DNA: TGTGCCAGCATCGACAGGTTGGCTGAAGCTTTCTTT. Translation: CASIDRLAEAFF. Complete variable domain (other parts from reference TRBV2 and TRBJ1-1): EPEVTQTPSHQVTQMGQEVILRCVPISNHLYFYWYRQILGQKVEFLVSFYNNEISEKSEIFDDQFSVERPDGSNFTLKIRSTKLEDSAMYFCASIDRLAEAFFGQGTRLTVV.

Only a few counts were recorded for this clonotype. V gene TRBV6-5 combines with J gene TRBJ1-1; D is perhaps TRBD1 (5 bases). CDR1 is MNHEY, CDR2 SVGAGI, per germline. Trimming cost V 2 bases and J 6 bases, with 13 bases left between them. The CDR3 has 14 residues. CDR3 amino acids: CASSYPEGFPEAFF. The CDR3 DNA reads TGTGCCAGCAGTTACCCAGAGGGGTTCCCTGAAGCTTTCTTT.

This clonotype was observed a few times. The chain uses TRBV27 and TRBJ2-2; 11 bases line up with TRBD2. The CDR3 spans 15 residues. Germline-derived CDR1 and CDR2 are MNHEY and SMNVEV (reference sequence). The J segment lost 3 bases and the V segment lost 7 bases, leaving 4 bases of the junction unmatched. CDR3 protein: CASNLAGGDTGELFF. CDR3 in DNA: TGTGCCAGCAACCTAGCGGGAGGTGACACCGGGGAGCTGTTTTTT.

CDR3 sequence reads: CSASESGGMNTEAFF. The CDR3 bases are TGCAGTGCTAGTGAGTCAGGGGGGATGAACACTGAAGCTTTCTTT. The chain employs TRBV20-1 and TRBJ1-1; 7 bases match TRBD1. The junction had 7 bases not matched to a gene; V was cut back by 3 bases and J by 0 bases. Germline assignment: CDR1 DFQATT and CDR2 SNEGSKA (reference sequence). The CDR3 loop spans 15 amino acids.

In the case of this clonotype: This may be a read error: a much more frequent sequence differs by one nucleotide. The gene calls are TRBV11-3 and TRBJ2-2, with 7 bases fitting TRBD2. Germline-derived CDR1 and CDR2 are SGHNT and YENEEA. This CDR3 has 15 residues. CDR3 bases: TGTGCCAGCAGCCTCGGGGGGATTAACACCGGGGAGCTGCTTTTT. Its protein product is CASSLGGINTGELLF.

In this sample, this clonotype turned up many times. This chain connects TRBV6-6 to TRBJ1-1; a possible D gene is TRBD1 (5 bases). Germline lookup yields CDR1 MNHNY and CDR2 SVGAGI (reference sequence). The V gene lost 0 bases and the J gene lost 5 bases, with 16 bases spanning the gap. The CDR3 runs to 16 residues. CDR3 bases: TGTGCCAGCAGTTACTCCCGTAGGGGAGGGGAGACTGAAGCTTTCTTT. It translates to CASSYSRRGGETEAFF.